This entry lists 22 T cell receptor beta chains sequenced from one sample in a study of control samples from healthy donors and cancer patients. Repertoires were generated with immunoSEQ multiplex PCR, while TCRdb's copy carries only in-frame clones and drops some. The table includes approximately 99,000 clones, 70% to 85% detected once. Input material: blood. The receptor set was obtained from a man younger than 30 in good health.

The chain couples TRBV19 to TRBJ1-2; 9 bases align to TRBD1. V gave up 7 bases and J gave up 5 bases; unmatched junction bases: 11. Germline CDR1 is LNHDA and CDR2 is SQIVND (reference sequence). The CDR3 extends over 15 amino acids. The CDR3 region is CASTLPGQGDYGYTF. The CDR3 DNA follows: TGTGCCAGTACCCTCCCGGGACAGGGCGATTATGGCTACACCTTC.

V is TRBV2 and J is TRBJ2-7; 11 bases fit TRBD1. V lost 8 bases, J lost 6 bases, and 6 bases stayed unmatched. The CDR3 length is 13 residues. Per germline, CDR1 SNHLY and CDR2 FYNNEI. The DNA of the CDR3 is TGTGCCAGCGATCAGGACAGGGGGCGCGAGCAGTACGTC. It translates to CASDQDRGREQYV.

This clone was counted between two and nine times. The chain recombines TRBV10-3 with TRBJ1-2, with D unclear. Germline values: CDR1 ENHRY, CDR2 SYGVKD. V was shortened by 0 bases and J by 4 bases, with 15 bases between the two germline ends. The CDR3 consists of 16 residues. CDR3 in amino acids: CAISESNDGPLYGYTF. Here the CDR3 DNA reads TGTGCCATCAGTGAGTCGAATGACGGTCCTCTCTATGGCTACACCTTC.

The gene calls are TRBV2 and TRBJ1-2, with a tentative D call TRBD1 (5 bases). CDR1 is SNHLY, CDR2 FYNNEI, per germline. The CDR3 is 12 residues long. V was cut by 3 bases and J by 7 bases, with 9 bases left in between. The CDR3 here is CASSDVGVGYTF. Here the CDR3 DNA reads TGTGCCAGCAGTGATGTGGGGGTTGGCTACACCTTC.

The chain links TRBV25-1 to TRBJ1-2; 7 bases match TRBD1. The CDR3 covers 17 residues. Looked up from germline, CDR1 is MGHDK and CDR2 is SYGVNS. Germline trimming cut 6 bases from V and 1 base from J; bases unmatched to any gene: 14. CDR3 nucleotides: TGTGCCAGCAGCGCCGGGACAGAAGATGACATTAACTATGGCTACACCTTC. Its protein is CASSAGTEDDINYGYTF.

A few counts support this clone. CDR3 protein: CASSLGSDVSYNSPLHF. In nucleotides, the CDR3 is TGTGCCAGCAGCTTGGGGTCAGATGTCTCCTATAATTCACCCCTCCACTTT. The rearrangement links TRBV7-6 to TRBJ1-6, with D uncertain. Per the germline V gene, CDR1 is SGHVS and CDR2 is FNYEAQ. There are 17 residues in the CDR3. V shed 3 bases and J shed 0 bases, with 12 bases lying between them.

The CDR3 spells CASSPQGGQWDTQYF. Written as DNA, the CDR3 is TGTGCCAGCAGTCCCCAGGGGGGGCAATGGGATACGCAGTATTTT. This rearrangement joins TRBV6-5 to TRBJ2-3; D might be TRBD1 or TRBD2, each matching 7 bases. From germline, CDR1 is MNHEY and CDR2 SVGAGI. CDR3 length equals 15 residues. V lost 5 bases, J lost 6 bases, and 18 bases lay in between.

The gene calls are TRBV12-3 or TRBV12-4 and TRBJ2-3; D may be TRBD2 (6 bases). CDR3 length: 13 amino acids. With 6 bases removed from V and 4 bases from J, the gap between germline ends came to 11 bases. This CDR3 reads CASSLGGSDTQYF. The DNA of the CDR3 is TGTGCCAGCAGCCTGGGGGGTTCAGATACGCAGTATTTT.

The chain joins TRBV7-2 to TRBJ2-5, with 7 bases aligning to TRBD2. The ends lost 5 bases at V and 1 base at J; junction bases unmatched: 10. The CDR3 has 16 amino acids. CDR1 and CDR2 (germline): SGHTA, FQGNSA. Here the CDR3 DNA reads TGTGCCAGCAGCCTCTCGGGCGGGGGAAGCCAAGAGACCCAGTACTTC. Translated: CASSLSGGGSQETQYF.

This clone was seen ten or more times. This rearrangement joins TRBV11-2 to TRBJ2-1; no clear D. From germline, CDR1 is SGHAT and CDR2 FQNNGV. Trimming shortened V by 5 bases and J by 2 bases, and 7 bases separated the two germline ends. The CDR3 length is 13 residues. The CDR3 DNA sequence: TGTGCCAGCAGCGAAAACACCTACAATGAGCAGTTCTTC. It encodes CASSENTYNEQFF.

The V call is TRBV11-2, the J call TRBJ2-5; D is unclear. CDR3 length: 14 residues. Germline V gene data show CDR1 as SGHAT and CDR2 as FQNNGV. The V gene lost 4 bases and the J gene lost 3 bases, with 12 bases spanning the gap. CDR3 nucleotide sequence: TGTGCCAGCAGCTACGTCATGGGTAAAGAGACCCAGTACTTC. This gives the protein CASSYVMGKETQYF.

The chain combines TRBV11-1 with TRBJ2-1; the D call may be TRBD1 or TRBD2 (5 bases each). The CDR3 loop spans 15 amino acids. The germline gives CDR1 SGHAT, CDR2 FQDESV (reference sequence). Trimming pared 7 bases from V and 5 bases from J, leaving 18 bases between. For the CDR3, the DNA is TGTGCCAGCATCCCGGGGTTAGGGGAACACAATGAGCAGTTCTTC. It translates to CASIPGLGEHNEQFF.

The genes are TRBV19 and TRBJ1-5, with no clear D. This CDR3 has 16 residues. V lost 7 bases, J lost 2 bases, and 18 bases lay in between. Looked up from germline, CDR1 is LNHDA and CDR2 is SQIVND (reference sequence). The CDR3 nucleotides are TGTGCCAGTACCGATGGGCGGCGGAGTGGCAATCAGCCCCAGCATTTT. It yields the protein CASTDGRRSGNQPQHF. Full variable domain (remainder filled in from reference TRBV19 and TRBJ1-5): DGGITQSPKYLFRKEGQNVTLSCEQNLNHDAMYWYRQDPGQGLRLIYYSQIVNDFQKGDIAEGYSVSREKKESFPLTVTSAQKNPTAFYLCASTDGRRSGNQPQHFGDGTRLSIL.

In DNA, the CDR3 is TGCGCCAGCAGCTTTTCATCAGGGGAGGGCCAGCCCCAGCATTTT. Protein: CASSFSSGEGQPQHF. V gene TRBV5-1 combines with J gene TRBJ1-5, with D possibly matching TRBD1 (6 bases). CDR1 and CDR2 (germline): SGHRS, YFSETQ. CDR3 length: 15 residues. V was shortened by 2 bases and J by 7 bases, with 16 bases between the two germline ends.

This sequence joins TRBV6-2 or TRBV6-3 and TRBJ2-1; 8 bases fit TRBD2. V shed 2 bases and J 3 bases; nucleotides not matched to a gene: 0. CDR1 and CDR2 (germline): MNHEY, SVGEGT. The CDR3 runs to 14 residues. The DNA for the CDR3 is TGTGCCAGCAGTTACAGCGGGGGCTACAATGAGCAGTTCTTC. It codes for CASSYSGGYNEQFF.

The chain combines TRBV6-5 with TRBJ1-3; no clear D gene. The CDR3 covers 13 residues. The V gene lost 8 bases and the J gene lost 4 bases, with 12 bases spanning the gap. Germline lookup yields CDR1 MNHEY and CDR2 SVGAGI. This CDR3 reads CASGSGSGNTIYF. Here the CDR3 DNA reads TGTGCCAGCGGAAGCGGGTCGGGAAACACCATATATTTT.

Only one count was recorded for this clone. V usage is TRBV5-4 and J usage is TRBJ1-2; unclear D gene. The length of the CDR3 is 13 residues. Germline lookup yields CDR1 SGHNT and CDR2 YYREEE (reference sequence). V lost 0 bases to trimming and J lost 2 bases, with 5 bases between them. CDR3 protein: CASSLDANYGYTF. CDR3 DNA sequence: TGTGCCAGCAGCTTGGACGCAAACTATGGCTACACCTTC. The variable domain in full, with the rest retrieved from reference TRBV5-4 and TRBJ1-2, is ETGVTQSPTHLIKTRGQQVTLRCSSQSGHNTVSWYQQALGQGPQFIFQYYREEENGRGNFPPRFSGLQFPNYSSELNVNALELDDSALYLCASSLDANYGYTFGSGTRLTVV.

This sequence joins TRBV7-9 and TRBJ2-5; D might be TRBD1 or TRBD2, each matching 6 bases. Trimming shortened V by 3 bases and J by 4 bases, and 15 bases separated the two germline ends. Germline V lookup: CDR1 SEHNR, CDR2 FQNEAQ (reference sequence). The CDR3 loop spans 15 amino acids. In DNA, the CDR3 is TGTGCCAGCAGCTTCCCAAGGGGGGCCCGAGAGACCCAGTACTTC. It yields the protein CASSFPRGARETQYF.

The J gene is TRBJ2-3, the V gene TRBV9, with TRBD1 identical over 7 bases. The CDR3 is made up of 14 amino acids. Trimming at V came to 7 bases and at J to 2 bases, leaving 7 bases not matched to a gene. The V gene's germline CDR1 is SGDLS and CDR2 YYNGEE. The CDR3 protein is CASEQGSNTDTQYF. The CDR3 nucleotides read TGTGCCAGCGAACAGGGGTCAAACACAGATACGCAGTATTTT.

This clone showed up just once. The rearrangement links TRBV2 to TRBJ1-5; D is ambiguous. Germline lookup yields CDR1 SNHLY and CDR2 FYNNEI. The CDR3 length is 15 residues. V dropped 1 base and J dropped 1 base, with 8 bases sitting between them. The CDR3 here is CASSEGLNSNQPQHF. For the CDR3, the DNA is TGTGCCAGCAGTGAAGGACTAAACAGCAATCAGCCCCAGCATTTT.

The chain uses TRBV4-1 and TRBJ2-3; TRBD2 aligns across 7 bases. Germline loops: CDR1 MGHRA, CDR2 YSYEKL. V shed 5 bases and J 2 bases; nucleotides not matched to a gene: 4. The CDR3 runs 14 residues. The CDR3 DNA sequence: TGCGCCAGCAGCGAGGGAGGGGACACAGATACGCAGTATTTT. Translation gives CASSEGGDTDTQYF.

V and J are TRBV28 and TRBJ1-5; D unclear. V was pared by 2 bases and J by 5 bases, with 10 bases between. In germline, CDR1 is MDHEN, CDR2 SYDVKM. This CDR3 region has 14 residues. The CDR3 sequence: CASSLTDGDQPQHF. DNA of the CDR3: TGTGCCAGCAGTTTAACGGACGGTGATCAGCCCCAGCATTTT.